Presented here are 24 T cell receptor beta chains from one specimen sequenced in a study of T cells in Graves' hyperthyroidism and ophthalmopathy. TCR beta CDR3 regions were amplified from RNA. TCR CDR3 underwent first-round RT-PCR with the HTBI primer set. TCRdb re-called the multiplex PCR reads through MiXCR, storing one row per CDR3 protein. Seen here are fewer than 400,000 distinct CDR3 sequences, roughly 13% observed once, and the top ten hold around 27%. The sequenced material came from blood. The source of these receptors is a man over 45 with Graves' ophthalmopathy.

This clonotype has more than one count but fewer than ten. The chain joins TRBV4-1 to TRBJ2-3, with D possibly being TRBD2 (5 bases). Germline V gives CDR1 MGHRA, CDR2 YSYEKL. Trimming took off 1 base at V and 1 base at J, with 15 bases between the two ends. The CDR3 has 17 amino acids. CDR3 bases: TGCGCCAGCAGCCAAGGATCCCTCCGGGATCGCACAGATACGCAGTATTTT. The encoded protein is CASSQGSLRDRTDTQYF.

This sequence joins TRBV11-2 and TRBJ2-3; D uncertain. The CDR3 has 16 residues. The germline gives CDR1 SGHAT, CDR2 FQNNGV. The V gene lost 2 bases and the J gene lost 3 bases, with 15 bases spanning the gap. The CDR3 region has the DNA TGTGCCAGCAGCTTACTCCAGGCTGAGCCTACAGATACGCAGTATTTT. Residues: CASSLLQAEPTDTQYF.

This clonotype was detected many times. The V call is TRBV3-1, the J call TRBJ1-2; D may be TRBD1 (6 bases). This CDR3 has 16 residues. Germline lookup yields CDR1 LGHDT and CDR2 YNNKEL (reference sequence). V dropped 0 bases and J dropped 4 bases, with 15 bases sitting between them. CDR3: CASSQDRGRARYGYTF. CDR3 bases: TGTGCCAGCAGCCAAGATCGGGGGCGTGCGCGCTATGGCTACACCTTC.

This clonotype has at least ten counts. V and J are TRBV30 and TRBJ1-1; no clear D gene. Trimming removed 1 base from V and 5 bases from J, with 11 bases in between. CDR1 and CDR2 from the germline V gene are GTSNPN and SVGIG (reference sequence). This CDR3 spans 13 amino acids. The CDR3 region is CAWSAAVGTEAFF. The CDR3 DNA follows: TGTGCCTGGAGTGCAGCCGTTGGAACTGAAGCTTTCTTT.

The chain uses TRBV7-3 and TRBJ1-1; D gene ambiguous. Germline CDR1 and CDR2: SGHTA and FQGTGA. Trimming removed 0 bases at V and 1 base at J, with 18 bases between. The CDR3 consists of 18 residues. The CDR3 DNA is TGTGCCAGCAGCTTAACAGGGAGGCTTACTCACGCGAACACTGAAGCTTTCTTT. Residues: CASSLTGRLTHANTEAFF.

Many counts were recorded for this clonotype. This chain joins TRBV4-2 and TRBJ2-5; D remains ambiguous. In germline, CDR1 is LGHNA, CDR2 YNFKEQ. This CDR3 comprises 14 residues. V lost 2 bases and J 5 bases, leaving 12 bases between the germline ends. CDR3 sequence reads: CASSQQLEAETQYF. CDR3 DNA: TGTGCCAGCAGCCAACAGTTAGAGGCCGAGACCCAGTACTTC.

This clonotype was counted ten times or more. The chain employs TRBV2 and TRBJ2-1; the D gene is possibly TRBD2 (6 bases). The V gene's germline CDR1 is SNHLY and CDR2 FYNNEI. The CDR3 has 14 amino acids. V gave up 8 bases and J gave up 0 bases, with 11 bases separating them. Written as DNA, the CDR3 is TGTGCCAGCGCTAGCGAGAACTCCTACAATGAGCAGTTCTTC. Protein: CASASENSYNEQFF.

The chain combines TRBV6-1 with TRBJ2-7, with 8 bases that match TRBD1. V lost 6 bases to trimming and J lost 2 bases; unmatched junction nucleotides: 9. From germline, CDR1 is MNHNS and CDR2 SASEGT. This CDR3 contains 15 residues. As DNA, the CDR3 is TGTGCCAGCAGGCCCATCGGACAGGGAGCCTACGAGCAGTACTTC. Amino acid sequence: CASRPIGQGAYEQYF.

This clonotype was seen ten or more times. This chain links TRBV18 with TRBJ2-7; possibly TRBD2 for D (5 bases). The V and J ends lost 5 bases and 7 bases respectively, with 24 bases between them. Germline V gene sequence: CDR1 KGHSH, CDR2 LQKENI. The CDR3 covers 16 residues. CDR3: CASSTLPPSSTGEQYF. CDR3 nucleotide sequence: TGTGCCAGCTCAACCCTGCCTCCCTCCAGTACGGGGGAGCAGTACTTC.

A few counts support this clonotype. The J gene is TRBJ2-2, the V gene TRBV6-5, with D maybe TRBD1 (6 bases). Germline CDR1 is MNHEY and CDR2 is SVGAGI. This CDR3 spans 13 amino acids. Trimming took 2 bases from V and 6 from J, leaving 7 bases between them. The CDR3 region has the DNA TGTGCCAGCAGTTACGGGGGCCCCGGGGAGCTGTTTTTT. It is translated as CASSYGGPGELFF.

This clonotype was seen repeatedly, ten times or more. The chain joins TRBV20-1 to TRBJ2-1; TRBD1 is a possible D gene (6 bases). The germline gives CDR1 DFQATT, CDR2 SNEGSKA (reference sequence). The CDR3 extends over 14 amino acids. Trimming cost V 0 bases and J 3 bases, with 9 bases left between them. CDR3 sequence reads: CSARESTGYNEQFF. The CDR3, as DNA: TGCAGTGCTAGAGAGTCGACAGGCTACAATGAGCAGTTCTTC.

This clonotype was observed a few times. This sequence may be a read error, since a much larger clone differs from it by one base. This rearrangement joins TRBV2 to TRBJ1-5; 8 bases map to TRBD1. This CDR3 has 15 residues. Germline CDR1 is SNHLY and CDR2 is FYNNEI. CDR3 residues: CVSSVYRGDNQPQHF. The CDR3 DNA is TGTGTCAGCAGTGTTTACAGGGGGGACAATCAGCCCCAGCATTTT. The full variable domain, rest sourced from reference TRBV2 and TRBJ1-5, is EPEVTQTPSHQVTQMGQEVILRCVPISNHLYFYWYRQILGQKVEFLVSFYNNEISEKSEIFDDQFSVERPDGSNFTLKIRSTKLEDSAMYFCVSSVYRGDNQPQHFGDGTRLSIL.

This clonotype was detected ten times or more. The CDR3 nucleotides are TGTGCCAGCTCACCAGGGACAGGGAATCGAGGCACTGAAGCTTTCTTT. Translating it yields CASSPGTGNRGTEAFF. The chain joins TRBV18 to TRBJ1-1; 9 bases match TRBD1. V was pared by 2 bases and J by 4 bases, with 8 bases of the junction left unmatched. The germline gives CDR1 KGHSH, CDR2 LQKENI. The CDR3 sequence is 16 residues long.

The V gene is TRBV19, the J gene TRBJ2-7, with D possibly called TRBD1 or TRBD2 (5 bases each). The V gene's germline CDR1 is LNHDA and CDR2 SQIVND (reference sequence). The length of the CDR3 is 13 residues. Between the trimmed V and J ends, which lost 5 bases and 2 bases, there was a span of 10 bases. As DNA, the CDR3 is TGTGCCAGTAGTGGGGACGGTCCCTACGAGCAGTACTTC. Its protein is CASSGDGPYEQYF.

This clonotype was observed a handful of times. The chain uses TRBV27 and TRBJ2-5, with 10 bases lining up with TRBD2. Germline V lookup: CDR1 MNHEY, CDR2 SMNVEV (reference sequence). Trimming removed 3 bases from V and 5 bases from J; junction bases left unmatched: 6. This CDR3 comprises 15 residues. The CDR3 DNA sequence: TGTGCCAGCAGTTTCCTAGCGGGAGCGGGGGAGACCCAGTACTTC. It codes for CASSFLAGAGETQYF.

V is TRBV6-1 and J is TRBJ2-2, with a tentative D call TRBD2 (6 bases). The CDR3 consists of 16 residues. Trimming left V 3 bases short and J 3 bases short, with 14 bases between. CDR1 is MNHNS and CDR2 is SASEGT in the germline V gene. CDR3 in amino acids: CASSDRAREYTGELFF. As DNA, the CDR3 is TGTGCCAGCAGTGATCGGGCCCGGGAGTACACCGGGGAGCTGTTTTTT.

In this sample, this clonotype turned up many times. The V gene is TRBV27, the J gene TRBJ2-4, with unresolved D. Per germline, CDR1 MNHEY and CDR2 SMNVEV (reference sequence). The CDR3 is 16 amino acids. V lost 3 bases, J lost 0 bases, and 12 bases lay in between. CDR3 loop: CASSFGGILAKNIQYF. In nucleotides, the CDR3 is TGTGCCAGCAGTTTCGGCGGAATCCTAGCCAAAAACATTCAGTACTTC.

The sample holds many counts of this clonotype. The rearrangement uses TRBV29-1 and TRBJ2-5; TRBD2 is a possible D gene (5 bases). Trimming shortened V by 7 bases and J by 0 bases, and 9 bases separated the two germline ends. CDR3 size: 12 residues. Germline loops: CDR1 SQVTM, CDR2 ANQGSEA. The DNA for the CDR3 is TGCAGCGCCCTCGGGGACCAAGAGACCCAGTACTTC. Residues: CSALGDQETQYF.

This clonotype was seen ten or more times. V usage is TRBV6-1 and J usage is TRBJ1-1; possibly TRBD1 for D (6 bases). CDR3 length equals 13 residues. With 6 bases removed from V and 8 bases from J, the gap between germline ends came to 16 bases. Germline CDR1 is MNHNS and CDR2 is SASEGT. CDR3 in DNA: TGTGCCAGCAGGGACCGGGACAATTTAGAAGCTTTCTTT. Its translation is CASRDRDNLEAFF.

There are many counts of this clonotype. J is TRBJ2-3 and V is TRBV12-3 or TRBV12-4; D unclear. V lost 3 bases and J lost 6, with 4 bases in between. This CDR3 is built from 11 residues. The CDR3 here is CASSFRDTQYF. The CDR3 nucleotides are TGTGCCAGCAGTTTCCGGGATACGCAGTATTTT.

The CDR3 is CASSVGWGTNEKLFF. The CDR3 DNA reads TGTGCCAGCAGCGTAGGGTGGGGTACTAATGAAAAACTGTTTTTT. The rearrangement uses TRBV9 and TRBJ1-4, with D hard to call. V shed 0 bases and J shed 2 bases, with 8 bases lying between them. Germline CDR1 SGDLS, CDR2 YYNGEE. The CDR3 consists of 15 residues. Drawing the rest from reference TRBV9 and TRBJ1-4, the complete variable domain is DSGVTQTPKHLITATGQRVTLRCSPRSGDLSVYWYQQSLDQGLQFLIQYYNGEERAKGNILERFSAQQFPDLHSELNLSSLELGDSALYFCASSVGWGTNEKLFFGSGTQLSVL.

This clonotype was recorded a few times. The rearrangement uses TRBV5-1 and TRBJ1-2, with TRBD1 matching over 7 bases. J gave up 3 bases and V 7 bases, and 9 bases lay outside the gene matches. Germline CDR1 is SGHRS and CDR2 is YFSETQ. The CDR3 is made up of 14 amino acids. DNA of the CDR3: TGCGCCAGCGCCCAGGGGGGGCAGGACTATGGCTACACCTTC. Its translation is CASAQGGQDYGYTF.

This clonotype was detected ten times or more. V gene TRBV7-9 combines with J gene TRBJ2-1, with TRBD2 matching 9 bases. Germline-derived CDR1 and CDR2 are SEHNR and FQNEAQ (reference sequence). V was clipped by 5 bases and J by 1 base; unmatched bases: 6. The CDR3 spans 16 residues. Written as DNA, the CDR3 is TGTGCCAGCAGCCCAGAAGGACTAGCGTCCTACAATGAGCAGTTCTTC. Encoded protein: CASSPEGLASYNEQFF.

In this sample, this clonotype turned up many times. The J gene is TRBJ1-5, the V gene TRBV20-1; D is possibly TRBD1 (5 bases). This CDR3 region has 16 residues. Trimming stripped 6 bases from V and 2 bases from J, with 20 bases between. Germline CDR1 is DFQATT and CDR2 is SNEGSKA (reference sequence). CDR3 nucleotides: TGCAGTGCCTCGGGGGGGGTGATTATACGCAATCAGCCCCAGCATTTT. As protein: CSASGGVIIRNQPQHF.